The clone carrying this T cell receptor beta chain came up a few times. With 6 bases clipped from V and 0 bases from J, the junction kept 6 bases outside the gene matches. The CDR3 sequence is 15 residues long. From germline, CDR1 is MNHNY and CDR2 SVGAGI (reference sequence). TCRdb analysed the RT-PCR reads with MiXCR anew, one entry per CDR3 protein. The data show approximately 720,000 distinct CDR3 sequences, approximately 15% seen once. The sequenced sample consisted of memory CD4+ T cells from blood. The TCR sequence derives from a female donor in good health, serving as a healthy control. The rearrangement uses TRBV6-6 and TRBJ2-7; 9 bases fit TRBD2. CDR3 DNA: TGTGCCAGCAGCGGGGGACTAGCAATCTCCTACGAGCAGTACTTC. Translation: CASSGGLAISYEQYF.